This T cell receptor beta chain stems from a study of blood T cell repertoires in COVID-19. Between the trimmed V and J ends, which lost 4 bases and 2 bases, there was a span of 11 bases. The CDR3 consists of 14 residues. CDR1 and CDR2 from the germline V gene are LGHDT and YNNKEL (reference sequence). The method was immunoSEQ multiplex PCR; TCRdb's version includes in-frame clones alone and lacks a portion of them. The data contain 150,000 to 200,000 clones, 65% to 85% of them singletons. The V gene is TRBV3-1 (or the pseudogene TRBV3-2), the J gene TRBJ1-1; no clear D. Sequenced: peripheral blood. The receptor's source is a woman older than 75 with acute or convalescent COVID-19. CDR3 in amino acids: CASSLIRGNTEAFF. The CDR3, as DNA: TGTGCCAGCAGCCTCATCCGGGGAAACACTGAAGCTTTCTTT.